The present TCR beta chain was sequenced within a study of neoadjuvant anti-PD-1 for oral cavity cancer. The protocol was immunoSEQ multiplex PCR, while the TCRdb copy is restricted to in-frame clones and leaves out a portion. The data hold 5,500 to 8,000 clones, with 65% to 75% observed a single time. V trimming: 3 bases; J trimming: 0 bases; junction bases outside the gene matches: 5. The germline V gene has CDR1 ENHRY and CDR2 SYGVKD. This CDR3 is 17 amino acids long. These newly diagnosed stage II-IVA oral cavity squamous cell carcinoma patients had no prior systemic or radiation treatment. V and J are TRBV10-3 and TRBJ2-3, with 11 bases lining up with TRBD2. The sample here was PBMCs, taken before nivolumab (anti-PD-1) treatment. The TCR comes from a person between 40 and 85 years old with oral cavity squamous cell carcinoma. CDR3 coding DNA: TGTGCCATCAGTGACCCGGGACTAGCGGCAAGCACAGATACGCAGTATTTT. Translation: CAISDPGLAASTDTQYF.